These 24 T cell receptor beta chains were all obtained from the same sample, sequenced in a study of T cell changes during pregnancy in multiple sclerosis. Clones were sequenced by immunoSEQ multiplex PCR, and TCRdb holds only the in-frame ones, with some missing. The sample carries approximately 48,000 clones, 90% to 95% recorded once. The material was CD4+ T cells from peripheral blood mononuclear cells, obtained in the second trimester of pregnancy. Source of these receptors: a female donor with multiple sclerosis, enrolled in a pregnancy study.

This chain joins TRBV5-6 and TRBJ1-2; D not certain. Germline CDR1 and CDR2: SGHDT and YYEEEE. The CDR3 has 16 residues. V was trimmed by 4 bases and J by 0 bases, leaving 16 bases between them. The CDR3 nucleotides read TGTGCCAGCAGCCCGCTGGGTACAGCTGCTAACTATGGCTACACCTTC. Translating gives CASSPLGTAANYGYTF.

V gene TRBV7-9 combines with J gene TRBJ2-7; D possibly corresponds to TRBD1 (5 bases). The CDR3 sequence is 13 residues long. Germline CDR1 reads SEHNR; CDR2 reads FQNEAQ (reference sequence). V lost 5 bases, J lost 3 bases, and 11 bases lay in between. This CDR3 is CASSRGHVYEQYF. DNA of the CDR3: TGTGCCAGCAGCCGAGGACACGTCTACGAGCAGTACTTC.

The chain employs TRBV30 and TRBJ2-5; D may be TRBD1 (5 bases). CDR3 size: 14 residues. Per the germline V gene, CDR1 is GTSNPN and CDR2 is SVGIG (reference sequence). V dropped 1 base and J dropped 4 bases, with 13 bases sitting between them. The CDR3 DNA sequence: TGTGCCTGGAGTGCACAGGCCGGCGGAGAGACCCAGTACTTC. Its translation: CAWSAQAGGETQYF.

This clone appeared once. The CDR3 DNA is TGTGCCAGCAGTTACCAGGTTGCAAGCAATCAGCCCCAGCATTTT. Its translation: CASSYQVASNQPQHF. The chain is built from TRBV6-6 and TRBJ1-5; no clear D gene. Trimming stripped 2 bases from V and 1 base from J, with 9 bases between. The CDR3 has 15 amino acids. CDR1 MNHNY and CDR2 SVGAGI come from the germline V gene (reference sequence).

This clone is a singleton in its sample. The chain is built from TRBV7-6 and TRBJ1-4; no reliable D call. CDR3 length: 14 amino acids. The V gene lost 3 bases and the J gene lost 8 bases, with 13 bases spanning the gap. Germline CDR1 SGHVS, CDR2 FNYEAQ. The CDR3, as DNA: TGTGCCAGCAGCTTGGGAGCGGGTCGGGAAAAACTGTTTTTT. Translated, it gives CASSLGAGREKLFF.

The chain employs TRBV7-3 and TRBJ1-1; a possible D gene is TRBD1 (6 bases). This CDR3 contains 12 residues. The V and J ends lost 4 bases and 4 bases respectively, with 7 bases between them. In germline, CDR1 is SGHTA, CDR2 FQGTGA. In DNA form, the CDR3 reads TGTGCCAGCAGCTCAGGGGTCACTGAAGCTTTCTTT. It encodes CASSSGVTEAFF.

This chain joins TRBV12-5 and TRBJ2-2, with a tentative D call TRBD2 (5 bases). Germline V lookup: CDR1 LGHNT, CDR2 FRNRAP. The CDR3 is made up of 18 amino acids. Trimming removed 1 base at V and 0 bases at J, with 15 bases between. CDR3 in DNA: TGTGCTAGTGGTTTGGGACCCAAGGGAGACGCGAACACCGGGGAGCTGTTTTTT. Its protein product is CASGLGPKGDANTGELFF.

The V call is TRBV5-6, the J call TRBJ1-2; D not certain. CDR1 SGHDT and CDR2 YYEEEE come from the germline V gene. The CDR3 sequence is 12 residues long. The V gene lost 0 bases and the J gene lost 7 bases, with 7 bases spanning the gap. The CDR3 coding sequence is TGTGCCAGCAGCTTGGCGGCAGGTGGCTACACCTTC. Translation gives CASSLAAGGYTF.

V and J are TRBV7-2 and TRBJ1-5; no definite D call. The CDR3 contains 14 residues. CDR1 is SGHTA, CDR2 FQGNSA, per germline. The V and J ends lost 5 bases and 0 bases respectively, with 8 bases between them. Here the CDR3 reads CASSQRYSNQPQHF. CDR3 DNA sequence: TGTGCCAGCAGCCAGAGGTATAGCAATCAGCCCCAGCATTTT.

This clone has a single count. The rearrangement links TRBV4-2 to TRBJ1-1, with D perhaps matching TRBD1 (5 bases). The CDR3 runs to 15 residues. The V end lost 0 bases, the J end lost 2 bases, and 10 bases lay between the germline ends. In germline, CDR1 is LGHNA, CDR2 YNFKEQ. The CDR3 DNA follows: TGTGCCAGCAGCCAAGATGGGGGGGTTAACACTGAAGCTTTCTTT. Residues: CASSQDGGVNTEAFF.

The genes are TRBV4-3 and TRBJ2-7, with 8 nucleotides matching TRBD1. Germline loops: CDR1 LGHNA, CDR2 YSLEER. V shed 3 bases, J shed 4 bases, and the junction held 2 bases outside the gene matches. The CDR3 extends over 13 amino acids. The CDR3 protein is CASSHRTGYEQYF. CDR3 sequence (DNA): TGCGCCAGCAGCCACCGGACAGGGTACGAGCAGTACTTC.

The chain carries TRBV7-2 and TRBJ1-1; D remains ambiguous. Trimming shortened V by 2 bases and J by 5 bases, and 18 bases separated the two germline ends. The V gene's germline CDR1 is SGHTA and CDR2 FQGNSA. The CDR3 is 16 amino acids. The CDR3: CASSLSGITLGTEAFF. CDR3 in DNA: TGTGCCAGCAGCTTATCCGGGATCACATTGGGGACTGAAGCTTTCTTT.

J is TRBJ2-2 and V is TRBV7-2; unclear D gene. CDR1 is SGHTA, CDR2 FQGNSA, per germline. The CDR3 sequence is 14 residues long. V lost 1 base, J lost 1 base, and 4 bases lay in between. CDR3 loop: CASSLDRNTGELFF. CDR3 sequence (DNA): TGTGCCAGCAGCTTAGATAGGAACACCGGGGAGCTGTTTTTT.

The J gene is TRBJ1-2, the V gene TRBV6-6; D possibly corresponds to TRBD1 (6 bases). The CDR3 runs 15 residues. Trimming cost V 0 bases and J 4 bases, with 12 bases left between them. Germline lookup yields CDR1 MNHNY and CDR2 SVGAGI (reference sequence). In DNA, the CDR3 is TGTGCCAGCAGTTACTCGACAGGAGCCTCCTATGGCTACACCTTC. Amino acids: CASSYSTGASYGYTF.

V and J are TRBV27 and TRBJ2-5; TRBD2 is a possible D gene (5 bases). Germline V gene sequence: CDR1 MNHEY, CDR2 SMNVEV (reference sequence). V was clipped by 1 base and J by 5 bases, with 11 bases between them. CDR3 length equals 14 residues. This chain's CDR3 is CASSLFGVAETQYF. The CDR3 DNA is TGTGCCAGCAGTTTATTCGGCGTAGCGGAGACCCAGTACTTC.

The CDR3 coding sequence is TGTGCCAGCAGCTCCCAGTCGACAGGGAGCAATCAGCCCCAGCATTTT. It specifies CASSSQSTGSNQPQHF. The chain has TRBV7-8 and TRBJ1-5, with 7 bases aligning to TRBD1. The CDR3 consists of 16 residues. Trimming took 4 bases from V and 1 from J; bases not matched to a gene: 7. Germline V lookup: CDR1 SGHVS, CDR2 FQNEAQ.

In this sample, this clone turned up once. The J gene is TRBJ1-2, the V gene TRBV5-1; D might be TRBD1 (5 bases). The germline V gene encodes CDR1 SGHRS and CDR2 YFSETQ. Trimming took off 4 bases at V and 6 bases at J, with 16 bases between the two ends. The CDR3 covers 14 residues. The DNA for the CDR3 is TGCGCCAGCAGCCCCGGATGGGGGGGGGATGGCTACACCTTC. It specifies CASSPGWGGDGYTF.

The chain has TRBV19 and TRBJ2-7, with 7 nucleotides matching TRBD1. Germline V CDR1 and CDR2: LNHDA, SQIVND (reference sequence). The CDR3 spans 14 residues. The V and J ends lost 6 bases and 3 bases, in that order; junction bases with no gene match: 8. The CDR3 DNA follows: TGTGCCAGTAGCCGGACAGGAAACAACTACGAGCAGTACTTC. Its translation is CASSRTGNNYEQYF.

The table lists this clone with a few counts. The rearrangement joins TRBV5-6 to TRBJ1-2; 12 bases align to TRBD1. CDR1 and CDR2 (germline): SGHDT, YYEEEE. Losses at the gene ends were 0 bases for V and 4 bases for J; bases not matched to a gene: 4. The CDR3 length is 16 residues. The CDR3 sequence: CASSLVGQGALYGYTF. DNA for the CDR3: TGTGCCAGCAGCTTGGTGGGACAGGGGGCCCTCTATGGCTACACCTTC.

The chain links TRBV7-9 to TRBJ2-6; D might be TRBD2 (5 bases). The CDR3 spans 16 residues. Germline V gene data show CDR1 as SEHNR and CDR2 as FQNEAQ (reference sequence). Trimming left V 1 base short and J 4 bases short, with 11 bases between. The CDR3 here is CASSLVRGNGANVLTF. DNA for the CDR3: TGTGCCAGCAGCTTAGTTCGGGGAAACGGGGCCAACGTCCTGACTTTC.

This clone has a single count. The chain recombines TRBV6-1 with TRBJ2-7; 8 bases map to TRBD2. Per the germline V gene, CDR1 is MNHNS and CDR2 is SASEGT. CDR3 length: 14 amino acids. V dropped 10 bases and J dropped 3; count of bases not matched to a gene: 11. The CDR3, as DNA: TGTGCCACCTATCCTTCGGGAGGGGGCTACGAGCAGTACTTC. It translates to CATYPSGGGYEQYF.

V is TRBV7-9 and J is TRBJ1-1; perhaps TRBD1 as D (5 bases). CDR3 length equals 16 residues. Germline CDR1 SEHNR, CDR2 FQNEAQ (reference sequence). Trimming removed 1 base at V and 0 bases at J, with 12 bases between. CDR3 DNA: TGTGCCAGCAGCTTAGGTTCTGGGGCCTTGAACACTGAAGCTTTCTTT. Its translation is CASSLGSGALNTEAFF.

The CDR3 reads CASSQGGSGRYEQYF. The CDR3 DNA is TGTGCCAGCAGCCAAGGGGGTAGCGGGCGCTACGAGCAGTACTTC. The rearrangement links TRBV4-2 to TRBJ2-7; 7 positions agree with TRBD2. Losses at the gene ends were 1 base for V and 3 bases for J; bases not matched to a gene: 6. The V gene's germline CDR1 is LGHNA and CDR2 YNFKEQ. The CDR3 contains 15 residues.

This chain uses TRBV19 with TRBJ2-7; 7 positions match TRBD2. In germline, CDR1 is LNHDA, CDR2 SQIVND (reference sequence). Trimming took 0 bases from V and 12 from J; bases not matched to a gene: 8. The CDR3 is 13 residues long. The CDR3 sequence is CASSIDISGGRYF. CDR3 in DNA: TGTGCCAGTAGTATAGATATCTCGGGAGGCCGGTACTTC.